A selection of T cell receptor beta chains follows, all from one sample in a study of cytomegalovirus exposure and HLA in healthy donors. TCRdb's table, derived via immunoSEQ multiplex PCR, lists solely in-frame clones and lacks some. The repertoire holds some 120,000 clones, with 77% as singletons. The sequenced material came from PBMCs. The receptors here all came from a woman aged 40-49 years in good health and CMV-seropositive. Both conserved end residues are part of each CDR3. Fields, in order: clone size, D gene, J gene, V gene, CDR3 DNA, CDR3 protein. The D gene is left open where the match is weak. Size is stated for part of the rows, as once, few or many counts, or as a class when the clone is expanded.

-	TRBD1	TRBJ2-7	TRBV11-2	TGTGCCAGCAGACGTACAGGGGACCGGGAGCAGTACTTC	CASRRTGDREQYF
-	TRBD1	TRBJ2-4	TRBV15	TGTGCCACCAGTCGGACAGGGGGGGCTGAGTACATTCAGTACTTC	CATSRTGGAEYIQYF
many	TRBD1	TRBJ1-1	TRBV25-1	TGTGCCAGCAGTGAACCGGGACAGGGGGCCAGAGAAGCTTTCTTT	CASSEPGQGAREAFF
few	-	TRBJ2-5	TRBV9	TGTGCCAGCAGCGTAGTTGCGGAAGAGACCCAGTACTTC	CASSVVAEETQYF
-	TRBD1	TRBJ1-2	TRBV5-4	TGTGCCAGCAGCGGACCAGGGGGCAACTATGGCTACACCTTC	CASSGPGGNYGYTF
few	-	TRBJ1-2	TRBV19	TGTGCCAGTAGTATCGGAGGGTCTAACTATGGCTACACCTTC	CASSIGGSNYGYTF
few	-	TRBJ1-3	TRBV19	TGTGCCAGTAGTACACGGTCTTCTGGAAACACCATATATTTT	CASSTRSSGNTIYF
-	-	TRBJ2-2	TRBV5-1	TGCGCCAGCAGCTTGTCGGTGGCGAGCGGCCGTACCGGGGAGCTGTTTTTT	CASSLSVASGRTGELFF
-	-	TRBJ1-1	TRBV7-9	TGTGCCAGCAGCTTAGGCGCAGGGGCAATGAACACTGAAGCTTTCTTT	CASSLGAGAMNTEAFF
-	-	TRBJ2-7	TRBV2	TGTGCCAGCAGTGAAGCGGACTTTTCCTACGAGCAGTACTTC	CASSEADFSYEQYF
-	-	TRBJ1-1	TRBV28	TGTGCCAGCAGTTTACCCCTTGGCGGGACTGAAGCTTTCTTT	CASSLPLGGTEAFF
-	TRBD2	TRBJ2-1	TRBV2	TGTGCCAGCAGAGGACTAGCGGGAAAGAATGAGCAGTTCTTC	CASRGLAGKNEQFF
-	-	TRBJ1-1	TRBV14	TGTGCCAGCAGCCAAGCTCAATTCGGGAACACTGAAGCTTTCTTT	CASSQAQFGNTEAFF
-	TRBD1	TRBJ1-5	TRBV6-1	TGTGCCAGTACAGGGGGCTTGAAGCCCCAGCATTTT	CASTGGLKPQHF
few	TRBD1	TRBJ1-4	TRBV7-8	TGTGCCAGCAGCTGGGGACAGGGGATTAATGAAAAACTGTTTTTT	CASSWGQGINEKLFF
-	-	TRBJ2-3	TRBV18	TGTGCCAGCTCACCGCCTGTCTCCCTCGGGGGCACAGATACGCAGTATTTT	CASSPPVSLGGTDTQYF
-	-	TRBJ1-2	TRBV5-1	TGCGCCAGCAGCTTGGTAGGTAGCGCAGCTAACTATGGCTACACCTTC	CASSLVGSAANYGYTF
-	TRBD1	TRBJ2-7	TRBV11-2	TGTGCCAGCAGCTTGGACAGGGGGCCATACGAGCAGTACTTC	CASSLDRGPYEQYF
-	-	TRBJ2-7	TRBV7-8	TGTGCCAGCAGTTTAAATAGGGAGGTCTACGAGCAGTACTTC	CASSLNREVYEQYF
-	-	TRBJ1-1	TRBV5-4	TGTGCCAGCAGCTTGGATCCAGGGAAGGCTGAAGCTTTCTTT	CASSLDPGKAEAFF
-	TRBD2	TRBJ2-2	TRBV28	TGTGCCAGCAGGACGAGCGGGACGAACACCGGGGAGCTGTTTTTT	CASRTSGTNTGELFF
-	-	TRBJ2-3	TRBV7-9	TGTTCCAGCAGCCCACGGGACTCCACAGATACGCAGTATTTT	CSSSPRDSTDTQYF
few	-	TRBJ2-5	TRBV5-4	TGTGCCAGCAGCTTGGCCCAGGGTAGGGAGACCCAGTACTTC	CASSLAQGRETQYF
-	TRBD2	TRBJ2-7	TRBV5-1	TGCGCCAGCAGCTATGGTAGCGGGAGGTCCTACGAGCAGTACTTC	CASSYGSGRSYEQYF
few	TRBD1	TRBJ1-3	TRBV6-5	TGTGCCAGCAGTCTCAAGGACAGGTCTAGAAACACCATATATTTT	CASSLKDRSRNTIYF
-	TRBD2	TRBJ2-1	TRBV6-1	TGTGCCAGCAGTGACATCCGCAGCGGGAGGCCTGGCAATGAGCAGTTCTTC	CASSDIRSGRPGNEQFF
-	-	TRBJ2-3	TRBV7-9	TGTGCCAGCAGCTTGCCGAGAGATACGCAGTATTTT	CASSLPRDTQYF
-	-	TRBJ2-7	TRBV5-1	TGCGCCAGCAGCTCTGGACTGACTTACGAGCAGTACTTC	CASSSGLTYEQYF
-	TRBD2	TRBJ2-3	TRBV9	TGTGCCAGCAGCGCCTTGAGTAGCGGGGCCACAGATACGCAGTATTTT	CASSALSSGATDTQYF
-	-	TRBJ2-5	TRBV7-9	TGTGCCAGCAGCTTATCAGGCAGGGCGCAAGAGACCCAGTACTTC	CASSLSGRAQETQYF
few	-	TRBJ1-2	TRBV9	TGTGCCAGCAGCGTAGGTGGACCTTCGGAGGGCATCACCTATGGCTACACCTTC	CASSVGGPSEGITYGYTF
-	-	TRBJ1-1	TRBV11-2	TGTGCCAGCAGCCCGGGAATAGGCTCTGAAGCTTTCTTT	CASSPGIGSEAFF
-	TRBD2	TRBJ2-7	TRBV5-5	TGTGCCAGCAGCTTCCCGGGACTAGCGGGAGGCTACGAGCAGTACTTC	CASSFPGLAGGYEQYF
-	-	TRBJ1-5	TRBV19	TGTGCCAGTAGTGAGAGAGGCCAGCCCCAGCATTTT	CASSERGQPQHF
-	TRBD2	TRBJ2-7	TRBV6-6	TGTGCCAGCAGTCGACTCCGGCGGGAGACCTACGAGCAGTACTTC	CASSRLRRETYEQYF